A single sample gave rise to the 18 T cell receptor beta chains below, sequenced in a study of shared clonotypes between healthy human individuals. The data were produced by immunoSEQ multiplex PCR, yet TCRdb's version contains in-frame clones alone and is incomplete. The sample has approximately 1.5 million clones; approximately 98.5% are singletons. The sample consisted of naive CD4+ T cells sorted from blood. The subset was: CD45RA+ positively selected. Receptors originate from a young man in good health.

J is TRBJ2-6 and V is TRBV5-1; no clear D. CDR3 length: 14 residues. Germline V gene data show CDR1 as SGHRS and CDR2 as YFSETQ. The V end was cut by 1 base, the J end by 12 bases, with 14 bases between. The chain's CDR3 is CASSLRVSSRVLTF. The DNA for the CDR3 is TGCGCCAGCAGCTTGCGGGTTTCGTCTCGCGTCCTGACTTTC. Complete variable domain (other parts from reference TRBV5-1 and TRBJ2-6): KAGVTQTPRYLIKTRGQQVTLSCSPISGHRSVSWYQQTPGQGLQFLFEYFSETQRNKGNFPGRFSGRQFSNSRSEMNVSTLELGDSALYLCASSLRVSSRVLTFGAGSRLTVL.

To note about this clone: Other DNA sequences in this sample translate to the same CDR3. The chain employs TRBV7-8 and TRBJ2-7; 11 bases are shared with TRBD2. CDR3 size: 14 residues. Germline V gene lookup returns CDR1 SGHVS and CDR2 FQNEAQ. With 5 bases clipped from V and 4 bases from J, the junction kept 4 bases outside the gene matches. For the CDR3, the DNA is TGTGCCAGCAGCGGACCTAGCGGGAGGTACGAGCAGTACTTC. Residues: CASSGPSGRYEQYF.

The chain couples TRBV28 to TRBJ2-6; maybe TRBD1 (6 bases). The CDR3 runs 13 residues. Germline V gene data show CDR1 as MDHEN and CDR2 as SYDVKM. V was trimmed by 10 bases and J by 2 bases, leaving 9 bases between them. CDR3 in DNA: TGTGCCATCCAGGGGCCTGGGGCCAACGTCCTGACTTTC. Protein product: CAIQGPGANVLTF.

The chain links TRBV30 to TRBJ2-7; TRBD2 might be the D (5 bases). Germline CDR1 is GTSNPN and CDR2 is SVGIG (reference sequence). The CDR3 is made up of 15 amino acids. Trimming shortened V by 2 bases and J by 3 bases, and 17 bases separated the two germline ends. CDR3 sequence reads: CAWSPTSVVGYEQYF. CDR3 DNA: TGTGCCTGGAGTCCCACTAGTGTAGTCGGCTACGAGCAGTACTTC. Supplemented by reference TRBV30 and TRBJ2-7, the full variable domain reads SQTIHQWPATLVQPVGSPLSLECTVEGTSNPNLYWYRQAAGRGLQLLFYSVGIGQISSEVPQNLSASRPQDRQFILSSKKLLLSDSGFYLCAWSPTSVVGYEQYFGPGTRLTVT.

The count of this clone is one. The chain employs TRBV11-2 and TRBJ1-5; TRBD1 is a possible D gene (6 bases). In germline, CDR1 is SGHAT, CDR2 FQNNGV. The CDR3 runs to 16 residues. The V end lost 5 bases, the J end lost 4 bases, and 18 bases lay between the germline ends. For the CDR3, the DNA is TGTGCCAGCAGCCTGGACCGAGGGGGACGTAATCAGCCCCAGCATTTT. It codes for CASSLDRGGRNQPQHF.

The chain uses TRBV5-4 and TRBJ2-1; the match to TRBD2 covers 7 bases. The CDR3 is 17 amino acids. Germline V lookup: CDR1 SGHNT, CDR2 YYREEE (reference sequence). With 7 bases clipped from V and 0 bases from J, the junction kept 13 bases outside the gene matches. The CDR3 DNA sequence: TGTGCCAGCGGGTCGGGGGGAAGGTTGAGCTCCTACAATGAGCAGTTCTTC. This encodes CASGSGGRLSSYNEQFF.

The rearrangement links TRBV11-1 to TRBJ1-1; TRBD1 matches at 8 bases. This CDR3 has 15 residues. V gave up 0 bases and J gave up 3 bases; unmatched junction bases: 3. CDR1 and CDR2 from the germline V gene are SGHAT and FQDESV (reference sequence). The CDR3 DNA reads TGTGCCAGCAGCTTAGCGCAGGGGGCGGACACTGAAGCTTTCTTT. Residues: CASSLAQGADTEAFF.

This clone was counted only a few times. CDR3 region: CAGEGLAIHEQYF. CDR3 coding DNA: TGTGCTGGAGAGGGACTAGCGATCCACGAGCAGTACTTC. J is TRBJ2-7 and V is TRBV7-9, with 10 nucleotides matching TRBD2. The CDR3 runs 13 residues. CDR1 and CDR2 from the germline V gene are SEHNR and FQNEAQ (reference sequence).

The chain joins TRBV9 to TRBJ2-2; possibly TRBD1 for D (6 bases). Germline loops: CDR1 SGDLS, CDR2 YYNGEE. V shed 2 bases and J shed 7 bases, with 15 bases lying between them. This CDR3 contains 15 residues. CDR3 coding DNA: TGTGCCAGCAGCGTTCGCGGACAGTTGAACGGGGAGCTGTTTTTT. This gives the protein CASSVRGQLNGELFF.

The genes are TRBV14 and TRBJ2-7; 7 nucleotides agree with TRBD1. Unmatched junction bases numbered 6, after V lost 1 base and J lost 6 bases. This CDR3 contains 14 residues. Germline V gene lookup returns CDR1 SGHDN and CDR2 FVKESK. The CDR3 is CASSQVRGRGEQYF. CDR3 DNA: TGTGCCAGCAGCCAAGTAAGGGGGCGAGGCGAGCAGTACTTC.

The J gene is TRBJ2-2, the V gene TRBV9, with unresolved D. Germline lookup yields CDR1 SGDLS and CDR2 YYNGEE. The V and J ends lost 3 bases and 9 bases respectively, with 9 bases between them. The CDR3 covers 12 residues. Here the CDR3 DNA reads TGTGCCAGCAGCGCCCCGTCGCGGGAGCTGTTTTTT. This translates into CASSAPSRELFF. The whole variable domain, remainder taken from reference TRBV9 and TRBJ2-2, is DSGVTQTPKHLITATGQRVTLRCSPRSGDLSVYWYQQSLDQGLQFLIQYYNGEERAKGNILERFSAQQFPDLHSELNLSSLELGDSALYFCASSAPSRELFFGEGSRLTVL.

V and J are TRBV7-9 and TRBJ2-1, with TRBD2 matching 8 bases. In germline, CDR1 is SEHNR, CDR2 FQNEAQ (reference sequence). CDR3 size: 15 residues. V shed 3 bases and J 7 bases; nucleotides not matched to a gene: 8. CDR3 DNA: TGTGCCAGCAGCTTGATAAGCGGGGGAGTAAATGAGCAGTTCTTC. Residues: CASSLISGGVNEQFF.

The rearrangement links TRBV29-1 to TRBJ2-7; D gene unclear. In germline, CDR1 is SQVTM, CDR2 ANQGSEA. The CDR3 loop spans 10 amino acids. V was pared by 5 bases and J by 7 bases, with 9 bases between. The CDR3 loop is CSVSAAEQYF. The CDR3 DNA follows: TGCAGCGTTTCGGCGGCAGAGCAGTACTTC.

This chain links TRBV7-9 with TRBJ2-1; 14 nucleotides line up with TRBD2. Germline lookup yields CDR1 SEHNR and CDR2 FQNEAQ (reference sequence). The CDR3 covers 17 residues. J lost 8 bases, V lost 1 base, and 7 bases had no gene match. As DNA, the CDR3 is TGTGCCAGCAGCTTAGGGGGACTAGCGGGAGTGTTCCATGAGCAGTTCTTC. It codes for CASSLGGLAGVFHEQFF. The entire variable domain, with the rest obtained from reference TRBV7-9 and TRBJ2-1, is as follows: DTGVSQNPRHKITKRGQNVTFRCDPISEHNRLYWYRQTLGQGPEFLTYFQNEAQLEKSRLLSDRFSAERPKGSFSTLEIQRTEQGDSAMYLCASSLGGLAGVFHEQFFGPGTRLTVL.

This chain links TRBV28 with TRBJ2-1; possibly TRBD1 or TRBD2 for D (6 bases each). The germline V and J ends were trimmed by 2 bases and 8 bases, with 16 bases remaining between them. The germline gives CDR1 MDHEN, CDR2 SYDVKM. The CDR3 is 15 residues long. CDR3 nucleotide sequence: TGTGCCAGCAGTTTAGGGGGCGGGGCGGACGATGAGCAGTTCTTC. Amino acid sequence: CASSLGGGADDEQFF.

This chain joins TRBV5-1 and TRBJ2-7; D call uncertain. The CDR3 consists of 14 residues. V was trimmed by 4 bases and J by 3 bases, leaving 14 bases between them. Germline CDR1 is SGHRS and CDR2 is YFSETQ. The CDR3 reads CASSQDQVGYEQYF. The CDR3 DNA sequence: TGCGCCAGCAGCCAGGACCAGGTGGGCTACGAGCAGTACTTC.

The chain combines TRBV10-1 with TRBJ2-7, with D possibly called TRBD1 or TRBD2 (5 bases each). V was cut by 8 bases and J by 1 base, with 18 bases left in between. The CDR3 runs 15 residues. The germline CDR1 and CDR2 sequences are WNHNN and SYGVQD (reference sequence). The CDR3 sequence: CASRNNRDASYEQYF. For the CDR3, the DNA is TGCGCCAGCCGGAACAACCGGGACGCTTCCTACGAGCAGTACTTC.

The chain recombines TRBV5-1 with TRBJ1-1; D remains ambiguous. CDR1 and CDR2 (germline): SGHRS, YFSETQ. CDR3 length: 13 residues. Deletions cut 2 bases from V and 5 bases from J, with 10 bases between. The CDR3, as DNA: TGCGCCAGCAGCTTAGTCGCGCGGACTGAAGCTTTCTTT. It codes for CASSLVARTEAFF.